A single TCR beta chain is shown here with its context. This clonotype was seen repeatedly, ten times or more. Its binding antigen is unknown. No quality values exist for individual bases; no much larger clone is one base distant. The data are from a study of CD8 T cells in ankylosing spondylitis (dated by TCRdb to 2017 to 2019). Regarding the study in general: The study profiled T cell receptor beta repertoires in healthy donors and ankylosing spondylitis patients to find disease-linked TCR variants. The full study cohort was made up of approximately 24 ankylosing spondylitis patients and 108 healthy donors. Peripheral blood was sampled, and synovial fluid was additionally collected from ankylosing spondylitis patients.

What the research found in general, with its limitations: A TCR beta motif of roughly 8 highly homologous amino acid variants appeared characteristic of blood from ankylosing spondylitis patients. Significant enrichment of the disease-linked clones was reported in matched synovial fluid samples from ankylosing spondylitis patients. Some motif variants were previously reported in synovial fluid and blood of reactive arthritis patients, suggesting common disease-initiation mechanisms. In peripheral blood, the disease-linked clones were found at relatively low frequencies and had a CD8+ phenotype.

The trim is 3 bases for V and 10 bases for J, with a gap of 18 bases between the germline ends. In the germline V gene, CDR1 corresponds to SGHTA and CDR2 to FQGNSA. Including the terminal cysteine and phenylalanine, the CDR3 comprises 14 residues. CDR3 DNA only is kept here, 42 bases in frame from base 1. Sequencing relied on an Illumina HiSeq 2500. Quantitative 5'-RACE with molecular barcodes was used to prepare TCR beta libraries. The authors' analysis ran thus. A new computational method based on a probabilistic model of VDJ rearrangement was used to identify disease-linked TCR variants. The public sequencing data were trimmed at Q25 with fastp and processed into clonotypes with MiXCR by TCRdb, which kept only in-frame beta chains. Each CDR3 protein appears once, grouped with its most common genes and DNA. It is TCRdb's table, rather than the study itself, that gives the V and J calls and clone size. Present in this sample are roughly 220,000 distinct CDR3 sequences, 10% to 13% of which were seen just once. The ten largest account for around a fifth of the sample.

The origin of this receptor is a male donor with ankylosing spondylitis or in good health (not recorded which). Input material: blood, either unsorted or a sorted T cell fraction (not recorded which). In this chain, TRBV7-2 is recombined with TRBJ1-1; confidence is insufficient to name the D gene. The nucleotides read TGTGCCAGCAGCTTGCCCCCTGGTCAGTCAGCAGCTTTCTTT. Its amino acids are CASSLPPGQSAAFF.